The clone carrying this T cell receptor beta chain was found many times. Its antigen is still unknown. The entry originates in a study of early T cells in non-severe SARS-CoV-2 infection. At the level of the study: Sequencing used unsorted whole-blood bulk RNA, so chains lack pairing.

Germline V lookup: CDR1 SGDLS, CDR2 YYNGEE. The CDR3 runs to 16 residues. Between the trimmed V and J ends, which lost 0 bases and 6 bases, there was a span of 15 bases. Unique molecular identifiers (one per individual cDNA molecule) were attached. MiXCR, applied by TCRdb to the 5' RACE reads, yields one record per CDR3 protein. The sample lists fewer than 100,000 distinct CDR3 sequences; less than 8% were seen once. Study-wide results and limits: A preference for anti-spike CD8 responses marked VDJdb matching, which missed private and CD4 specificities.

The J gene is TRBJ2-2, the V gene TRBV9; no clear D gene. The receptor's source is an adult who was a healthcare worker with PCR-confirmed SARS-CoV-2 infection or an uninfected control (not recorded which). The material sequenced was whole blood. The CDR3 sequence: CASSVEMVIWAGELFF. The CDR3 coding sequence is TGTGCCAGCAGCGTAGAAATGGTTATCTGGGCCGGGGAGCTGTTTTTT.